Each of the 16 T cell receptor beta chains below was sequenced from the same sample in a study of T cell responses to AZD1222 COVID-19 vaccine. Data came from immunoSEQ multiplex PCR; TCRdb stores just in-frame clones and leaves some out. This repertoire shows about 150,000 clones, 75% to 85% found once; its top ten account for roughly 4%. The source material was peripheral blood, sampled on day 0 of MenACWY control vaccination. These receptors all come from an adult in good health.

The V and J genes are TRBV5-1 and TRBJ2-5; 12 nucleotides align to TRBD1. This CDR3 region has 16 residues. The ends lost 2 bases at V and 5 bases at J; junction bases unmatched: 7. CDR1 is SGHRS, CDR2 YFSETQ, per germline. CDR3 bases: TGCGCCAGCAGCTTCGGGACAGGGGGCCTCGGGGAGACCCAGTACTTC. Encoded protein: CASSFGTGGLGETQYF.

This chain uses TRBV19 with TRBJ1-5; TRBD1 is a possible D gene (6 bases). The CDR3 loop spans 14 amino acids. Deletions cut 2 bases from V and 7 bases from J, with 12 bases between. Germline V gene sequence: CDR1 LNHDA, CDR2 SQIVND (reference sequence). The CDR3 DNA sequence: TGTGCCAGTAGTATACTCAGGGGTATACAGCCCCAGCATTTT. This gives the protein CASSILRGIQPQHF. Based on the CDR3 plus reference TRBV19 and TRBJ1-5, the full variable domain is DGGITQSPKYLFRKEGQNVTLSCEQNLNHDAMYWYRQDPGQGLRLIYYSQIVNDFQKGDIAEGYSVSREKKESFPLTVTSAQKNPTAFYLCASSILRGIQPQHFGDGTRLSIL.

The V gene is TRBV6-5, the J gene TRBJ2-7; maybe TRBD2 (6 bases). Germline V gene sequence: CDR1 MNHEY, CDR2 SVGAGI. Between the trimmed V and J ends, which lost 8 bases and 7 bases, there was a span of 24 bases. This CDR3 has 15 residues. The CDR3 DNA follows: TGTGCCAGCGGGCCGGCGGGGACCTTATGGGGAGAGCAGTACTTC. It translates to CASGPAGTLWGEQYF.

The table lists this clone with a few counts. The chain couples TRBV9 to TRBJ2-1, with D possibly matching TRBD2 (7 bases). Deletions cut 0 bases from V and 8 bases from J, with 21 bases between. Per germline, CDR1 SGDLS and CDR2 YYNGEE. The CDR3 runs 17 residues. This CDR3 reads CASSVAPRSGGLYEQFF. CDR3 nucleotides: TGTGCCAGCAGCGTAGCGCCCCGTTCGGGGGGCCTATATGAGCAGTTCTTC.

This clone has just one count. The chain employs TRBV19 and TRBJ1-2, with D maybe TRBD1 (5 bases). V dropped 3 bases and J dropped 4 bases, with 12 bases sitting between them. CDR1 LNHDA and CDR2 SQIVND come from the germline V gene (reference sequence). The CDR3 totals 14 residues. CDR3 DNA sequence: TGTGCCAGTAGTATCTGGCAGGGAGTCTATGGCTACACCTTC. This codes for CASSIWQGVYGYTF.

A remark on this clone: The sample carries other DNA sequences with the same CDR3. The V gene is TRBV19, the J gene TRBJ1-5, with 8 bases aligning to TRBD1. J gave up 3 bases and V 3 bases, and 4 bases lay outside the gene matches. The CDR3 runs to 15 residues. In germline, CDR1 is LNHDA, CDR2 SQIVND (reference sequence). The CDR3 sequence: CASSIRTGPNQPQHF. The CDR3 coding sequence is TGTGCCAGTAGTATTCGGACAGGGCCCAATCAGCCCCAGCATTTT.

This sequence joins TRBV4-1 and TRBJ1-3; the D gene is possibly TRBD1 (5 bases). Germline CDR1 MGHRA, CDR2 YSYEKL. V was clipped by 5 bases and J by 4 bases, with 12 bases between them. The CDR3 spans 14 residues. CDR3 loop: CASSLGDGGNTIYF. The DNA of the CDR3 is TGCGCCAGCAGCTTGGGGGATGGAGGAAACACCATATATTTT.

The chain has TRBV5-6 and TRBJ2-5; TRBD2 might be the D (5 bases). The CDR3 runs 15 residues. The V end lost 4 bases, the J end lost 1 base, and 14 bases lay between the germline ends. Germline-derived CDR1 and CDR2 are SGHDT and YYEEEE. This CDR3 reads CASSLRTGIQETQYF. CDR3 bases: TGTGCCAGCAGCCTTCGAACCGGGATCCAAGAGACCCAGTACTTC.

The V call is TRBV3-1 (or the pseudogene TRBV3-2), the J call TRBJ2-7; D possibly corresponds to TRBD2 (6 bases). The germline V gene encodes CDR1 LGHDT and CDR2 YNNKEL (reference sequence). The CDR3 extends over 14 amino acids. V was clipped by 1 base and J by 3 bases, with 10 bases between them. The CDR3 region is CASSQVGGIYEQYF. CDR3 DNA sequence: TGTGCCAGCAGCCAAGTGGGGGGTATCTACGAGCAGTACTTC.

This sequence joins TRBV7-8 and TRBJ1-5; D is unresolved. The CDR3 is 15 amino acids. CDR1 SGHVS and CDR2 FQNEAQ come from the germline V gene. V lost 2 bases and J 1 base, leaving 9 bases between the germline ends. The chain's CDR3 is CASSLSQLSNQPQHF. The CDR3 nucleotides read TGTGCCAGCAGCTTATCACAGTTGAGCAATCAGCCCCAGCATTTT.

A word on this clone: The junction does not match germline at one end; this may be a read error. The J gene is TRBJ2-5, the V gene TRBV29-1; no clear D gene. The germline gives CDR1 SQVTM, CDR2 ANQGSEA. CDR3 length equals 15 residues. The CDR3 spells CSVVPIRASQATQYF. CDR3 bases: TGCAGCGTTGTTCCCATTAGGGCCAGCCAAGCGACCCAGTACTTC.

This chain connects TRBV27 to TRBJ1-2, with 9 bases that match TRBD1. The CDR3 extends over 15 amino acids. Germline CDR1 reads MNHEY; CDR2 reads SMNVEV (reference sequence). Germline trimming cut 6 bases from V and 8 bases from J; bases unmatched to any gene: 13. The CDR3 nucleotides are TGTGCCAGCAGCGATCAGGGACAGGGATACGGAGGCTACACCTTC. This encodes CASSDQGQGYGGYTF.

V and J are TRBV10-3 and TRBJ2-7; TRBD1 agrees at 9 bases. V lost 6 bases and J lost 5; bases outside the gene matches: 8. The CDR3 contains 14 residues. CDR1 and CDR2 from the germline V gene are ENHRY and SYGVKD. CDR3 coding DNA: TGTGCCATCAGCCCCGGACAGGGGATCAACGAGCAGTACTTC. Encoded protein: CAISPGQGINEQYF.

This chain uses TRBV6-1 with TRBJ2-7, with D possibly TRBD2 on 5 matching bases. V dropped 1 base and J dropped 3 bases, with 10 bases sitting between them. The CDR3 is 14 amino acids. The germline V gene encodes CDR1 MNHNS and CDR2 SASEGT. The CDR3 is CASSEGVANYEQYF. The CDR3 DNA reads TGTGCCAGCAGTGAAGGCGTAGCGAACTACGAGCAGTACTTC.

The chain uses TRBV5-5 and TRBJ1-1, with D possibly being TRBD1 (6 bases). Trimming shortened V by 6 bases and J by 1 base, and 10 bases separated the two germline ends. Germline loops: CDR1 SGHKS, CDR2 YYEKEE (reference sequence). CDR3 length equals 13 residues. Written as DNA, the CDR3 is TGTGCCAGCATTCGGGGGGCGAACACTGAAGCTTTCTTT. Translated: CASIRGANTEAFF. Together with reference TRBV5-5 and TRBJ1-1, the CDR3 gives the full variable domain: DAGVTQSPTHLIKTRGQQVTLRCSPISGHKSVSWYQQVLGQGPQFIFQYYEKEERGRGNFPDRFSARQFPNYSSELNVNALLLGDSALYLCASIRGANTEAFFGQGTRLTVV.

This rearrangement joins TRBV28 to TRBJ1-2; the D gene is possibly TRBD1 (6 bases). Germline CDR1 MDHEN, CDR2 SYDVKM. The CDR3 has 16 residues. Deletions cut 5 bases from V and 5 bases from J, with 21 bases between. This CDR3 is CASSEVHRDIGYGYTF. CDR3 in DNA: TGTGCCAGCAGTGAAGTGCACAGGGATATCGGATATGGCTACACCTTC.